What follows is one T cell receptor beta chain and its context. This clonotype occurred a few times. Its target antigen remains unknown. No quality values exist for individual bases; no much larger clone is one base distant. The library relied on 5' RACE. The run used an Illumina HiSeq 2000. A universal primer binding site was added through template switching, and the final cDNA carried a unique molecular identifier so that TCR cDNA molecules could be counted accurately. Specific primers in the conserved constant-segment region were used to synthesize first-strand cDNA for the TCR alpha and beta chains. To control for contamination, every cDNA library was double barcoded, receiving both a SMART-Mk sample barcode and Illumina barcodes. Two successive PCR steps introduced TruSeq adapter sequences along with Illumina sample barcodes. The TCR alpha and beta cDNA libraries were sequenced on the Illumina HiSeq platform using custom primers. For the original study's pipeline: MiGEC processed the raw reads to extract unique molecular identifiers, while MiXCR was used to determine the CDR3 positions. Recombination models were inferred per individual with the repgenHMM and IGoR tools using an EM algorithm. The tcR package in R was used for shared clonotype analysis, with sharing normalized by the product of cloneset sizes. Out-of-frame nonproductive sequences were analyzed to study raw recombination free of thymic and clonal selection effects. TCRdb redid the processing of the public reads, applying fastp at Q25 and MiXCR, and retained in-frame beta chains. Entries are consolidated by CDR3 protein sequence, retaining the most common genes and DNA. The V and J calls and clone size are TCRdb's, not the authors'. The sample table records 1,800,000 or so distinct CDR3 sequences; 32% of these occur just once. The ten largest clonotypes hold under 0.35% of the sample.

As encoded in the germline V gene, CDR1 is SGHRS while CDR2 is YFSETQ. V drops 0 bases and J drops 0 bases, leaving 10 bases in between. From the cysteine through the phenylalanine, the CDR3 covers 15 amino acids. Here the CDR3 DNA is all that survives: 45 bases in frame from base 1. Every donor was a healthy Caucasian. The record originates from a study of identical twins (dated by TCRdb to between 2015 and 2016). In the study overall: The study deep-sequenced TCR alpha and beta repertoires from monozygotic twins, unrelated adults of various ages and cord blood to test whether fetal clonotypes persist. To rule out contamination, replicate twin experiments were performed at different times with different library preparation protocols. General study outcomes and caveats: Fewer insertions were carried by abundant cord blood beta clonotypes; a weaker similar trend was observed in young adult naive repertoires, while no such trend was observed in memory repertoires. In beta out-of-frame sequences, excess twin sharing was weaker, because having fewer shared sequences lowered the signal-to-noise ratio. In monozygotic twins, recombination models systematically underestimated out-of-frame TCR alpha sharing, but the models matched the sharing seen between unrelated individuals. Zero-insertion analyses could be partly confounded by invariant T cells such as MAIT and iNKT, although diverse VJ usage argued against such confounding for most clonotypes. Because the same donors could not be followed over many years, conclusions were based on cross-sectional statistical analysis. Out-of-frame TCR alpha sequences shared between twins showed an excess of low generation-probability sequences compared with coincidental sharing between unrelated individuals.

The rearrangement combines TRBV5-1 with TRBJ2-7; 6 matching bases give a weak D call of TRBD1. Material for sequencing was cord blood. This TCR derives from a newborn girl in good health. DNA sequence: TGCGCCAGCAGCTTGGAACTGGACAGCTCCTACGAGCAGTACTTC. Translated, this gives CASSLELDSSYEQYF. This CDR3, with the reference TRBV5-1 and TRBJ2-7 proteins standing in past its ends, gives the full variable domain KAGVTQTPRYLIKTRGQQVTLSCSPISGHRSVSWYQQTPGQGLQFLFEYFSETQRNKGNFPGRFSGRQFSNSRSEMNVSTLELGDSALYLCASSLELDSSYEQYFGPGTRLTVT.